The 25 T cell receptor beta chains reported below all come from one sample, sequenced in a study of T cell responses to AZD1222 COVID-19 vaccine. The table came from immunoSEQ multiplex PCR; TCRdb's copy has only in-frame clones and leaves some out. This repertoire shows under 80,000 clones, around 74% found once; its top ten account for over 20%. Sequencing was performed on peripheral blood, taken on day 0 of MenACWY control vaccination. The receptors originated from an adult in good health.

The chain couples TRBV2 to TRBJ1-5; no firm D call. The CDR3 runs 15 residues. Germline lookup yields CDR1 SNHLY and CDR2 FYNNEI. The V and J ends lost 0 bases and 6 bases respectively, with 12 bases between them. The CDR3 DNA reads TGTGCCAGCAGTGAAGCTCGAACTACTGTTCAGCCCCAGCATTTT. Translating it yields CASSEARTTVQPQHF. Full variable domain (outside the CDR3, taken from reference TRBV2 and TRBJ1-5): EPEVTQTPSHQVTQMGQEVILRCVPISNHLYFYWYRQILGQKVEFLVSFYNNEISEKSEIFDDQFSVERPDGSNFTLKIRSTKLEDSAMYFCASSEARTTVQPQHFGDGTRLSIL.

The rearrangement joins TRBV2 to TRBJ1-2, with a tentative D call TRBD1 (6 bases). V lost 8 bases to trimming and J lost 7 bases, with 20 bases between them. This CDR3 spans 14 amino acids. Germline CDR1 is SNHLY and CDR2 is FYNNEI. CDR3 sequence reads: CASAGGTGRGGYTF. The CDR3 nucleotides are TGTGCCAGCGCGGGGGGCACAGGGAGAGGTGGCTACACCTTC.

The chain uses TRBV19 and TRBJ1-5; D perhaps matches TRBD1 (5 bases). CDR3 length: 14 residues. Trimming cost V 6 bases and J 11 bases, with 20 bases left between them. CDR1 and CDR2 (germline): LNHDA, SQIVND (reference sequence). CDR3 protein: CASSPDNQGRAQHF. The DNA of the CDR3 is TGTGCCAGTAGCCCGGACAACCAGGGACGAGCCCAGCATTTT.

V gene TRBV9 combines with J gene TRBJ2-1; D is tentatively TRBD1 or TRBD2 (5 bases each). The CDR3 spans 14 residues. Germline CDR1 reads SGDLS; CDR2 reads YYNGEE. Trimming took off 1 base at V and 9 bases at J, with 14 bases between the two ends. CDR3 nucleotide sequence: TGTGCCAGCAGCGTATCGGCAGGGACGGGTGAGCAGTTCTTC. Protein product: CASSVSAGTGEQFF.

The chain couples TRBV7-2 to TRBJ1-4, with D maybe TRBD1 (5 bases). This CDR3 has 13 amino acids. Germline assignment: CDR1 SGHTA and CDR2 FQGNSA. The V end was cut by 5 bases, the J end by 6 bases, with 10 bases between. CDR3 residues: CASSPGRDEKLFF. The CDR3 DNA sequence: TGTGCCAGCAGCCCGGGGCGGGATGAAAAACTGTTTTTT.

The V gene is TRBV5-6, the J gene TRBJ2-1; 12 bases fit TRBD1. The CDR3 is made up of 14 amino acids. CDR1 and CDR2 (germline): SGHDT, YYEEEE. The trim removed 3 bases at V and 9 bases at J, leaving 4 bases unmatched. The CDR3 loop is CASSSGTGGTEQFF. CDR3 DNA sequence: TGTGCCAGCAGCTCCGGGACAGGGGGCACTGAGCAGTTCTTC.

The chain employs TRBV5-4 and TRBJ1-1, with 9 bases lining up with TRBD1. The V gene's germline CDR1 is SGHNT and CDR2 YYREEE (reference sequence). With V trimmed by 2 bases and J by 3 bases, 2 bases remained unmatched. The CDR3 consists of 14 residues. The CDR3 nucleotides read TGTGCCAGCAGCTTTGACAGGGGGGACACTGAAGCTTTCTTT. This gives the protein CASSFDRGDTEAFF.

This sequence joins TRBV19 and TRBJ1-3; no reliable D call. Trimming left V 3 bases short and J 0 bases short, with 12 bases between. The CDR3 loop spans 16 amino acids. Per the germline V gene, CDR1 is LNHDA and CDR2 is SQIVND (reference sequence). CDR3 loop: CASSITGVSSGNTIYF. CDR3 coding DNA: TGTGCCAGTAGTATCACCGGTGTGAGCTCTGGAAACACCATATATTTT.

The genes are TRBV6-1 and TRBJ1-4, with TRBD1 identical over 7 bases. CDR1 and CDR2 from the germline V gene are MNHNS and SASEGT. This CDR3 comprises 14 residues. With 6 bases clipped from V and 5 bases from J, the junction kept 6 bases outside the gene matches. CDR3 DNA sequence: TGTGCCAGCAGCCAGGGACAGCCCAATGAAAAACTGTTTTTT. Its translation is CASSQGQPNEKLFF.

This clone was seen only a few times. The gene calls are TRBV19 and TRBJ2-1; D perhaps matches TRBD1 (6 bases). Germline CDR1 reads LNHDA; CDR2 reads SQIVND (reference sequence). The CDR3 is 13 amino acids. The V and J ends lost 7 bases and 8 bases respectively, with 15 bases between them. CDR3 residues: CASTTPGADEQFF. CDR3 nucleotides: TGTGCCAGTACAACCCCAGGGGCCGATGAGCAGTTCTTC.

This clone was observed once. This chain uses TRBV30 with TRBJ1-6, with D tentatively TRBD1 (5 bases). Deletions cut 0 bases from V and 11 bases from J, with 17 bases between. The CDR3 loop spans 15 amino acids. CDR1 and CDR2 (germline): GTSNPN, SVGIG (reference sequence). The CDR3 sequence is CAWSVGELLRTPLHF. DNA for the CDR3: TGTGCCTGGAGTGTAGGGGAGCTCCTGCGGACACCCCTCCACTTT.

The chain employs TRBV7-6 and TRBJ1-3; 10 bases line up with TRBD1. With V trimmed by 5 bases and J by 1 base, 8 bases remained unmatched. The germline CDR1 and CDR2 sequences are SGHVS and FNYEAQ. The CDR3 length is 17 residues. This chain's CDR3 is CASSRDRGDVSGNTIYF. CDR3 nucleotide sequence: TGTGCCAGCAGCAGGGACAGGGGCGACGTTTCTGGAAACACCATATATTTT.

The chain carries TRBV6-5 and TRBJ1-2; D might be TRBD1 (6 bases). This CDR3 spans 13 amino acids. The germline V gene has CDR1 MNHEY and CDR2 SVGAGI. The germline V and J ends were trimmed by 5 bases and 6 bases, with 13 bases remaining between them. The CDR3 reads CASSPTGLHGYTF. Here the CDR3 DNA reads TGTGCCAGCAGTCCTACAGGGTTGCATGGCTACACCTTC.

V is TRBV28 and J is TRBJ2-7, with 16 bases that match TRBD2. CDR1 is MDHEN, CDR2 SYDVKM, per germline. The CDR3 runs 18 residues. The V and J ends lost 4 bases and 4 bases, in that order; junction bases with no gene match: 10. The CDR3 loop is CASSSGTSGRASAYEQYF. The CDR3 DNA sequence: TGTGCCAGCAGTTCCGGGACTAGCGGGAGGGCCTCCGCGTACGAGCAGTACTTC. Full variable domain (outside the CDR3, taken from reference TRBV28 and TRBJ2-7): DVKVTQSSRYLVKRTGEKVFLECVQDMDHENMFWYRQDPGLGLRLIYFSYDVKMKEKGDIPEGYSVSREKKERFSLILESASTNQTSMYLCASSSGTSGRASAYEQYFGPGTRLTVT.

V gene TRBV14 combines with J gene TRBJ2-3; D tentatively fits TRBD1 or TRBD2 (5 bases each). The CDR3 length is 16 residues. V was pared by 1 base and J by 2 bases, with 13 bases between. Germline V lookup: CDR1 SGHDN, CDR2 FVKESK. The chain's CDR3 is CASSQVFTGPTDTQYF. CDR3 coding DNA: TGTGCCAGCAGCCAAGTTTTTACGGGACCCACAGATACGCAGTATTTT.

This clone was counted a few times. The genes are TRBV12-5 and TRBJ2-7, with D possibly called TRBD1 or TRBD2 (5 bases each). Germline V CDR1 and CDR2: LGHNT, FRNRAP. This CDR3 comprises 12 residues. Here the CDR3 reads CASSGRSYEQYF. For the CDR3, the DNA is TGTGCCAGCTCGGGACGCTCCTACGAGCAGTACTTC.

The V call is TRBV13, the J call TRBJ1-2; weak D call: TRBD1 (5 bases). The germline V and J ends were trimmed by 0 bases and 8 bases, with 13 bases remaining between them. Germline values: CDR1 PRHDT, CDR2 FYEKMQ (reference sequence). The CDR3 spans 14 residues. The CDR3 sequence is CASSLGRGARGYTF. CDR3 DNA: TGTGCCAGCAGCTTAGGCCGTGGGGCACGCGGCTACACCTTC.

This chain uses TRBV4-1 with TRBJ2-3; D is tentatively TRBD1 or TRBD2 (6 bases each). Deletions cut 0 bases from V and 5 bases from J, with 18 bases between. The germline CDR1 and CDR2 sequences are MGHRA and YSYEKL. The CDR3 covers 17 residues. CDR3 in DNA: TGCGCCAGCAGCCAAGAAGGAGCCGGGGGCGCGAAAGATACGCAGTATTTT. Its protein is CASSQEGAGGAKDTQYF.

The CDR3 sequence is CASSQTTGYEQYF. The CDR3, as DNA: TGCGCCAGCAGCCAAACGACAGGGTACGAGCAGTACTTC. This chain uses TRBV4-3 with TRBJ2-7, with 7 bases identical to TRBD1. Trimming at V came to 2 bases and at J to 4 bases, leaving 2 bases not matched to a gene. The CDR3 consists of 13 residues. Germline V gene data show CDR1 as LGHNA and CDR2 as YSLEER.

The gene calls are TRBV18 and TRBJ1-2; 7 bases map to TRBD1. CDR1 KGHSH and CDR2 LQKENI come from the germline V gene. The ends lost 0 bases at V and 6 bases at J; junction bases unmatched: 7. This CDR3 spans 15 amino acids. This CDR3 is CASSPPSDRDHGYTF. CDR3 nucleotide sequence: TGTGCCAGCTCACCACCGAGTGACAGGGACCATGGCTACACCTTC.

The chain employs TRBV5-1 and TRBJ2-2; no clear D. CDR1 and CDR2 (germline): SGHRS, YFSETQ. This CDR3 is built from 15 residues. Trimming left V 0 bases short and J 2 bases short, with 8 bases between. Here the CDR3 reads CASSLDWGNTGELFF. The CDR3 bases are TGCGCCAGCAGCTTGGATTGGGGAAACACCGGGGAGCTGTTTTTT. The complete variable domain, with remaining parts taken from reference TRBV5-1 and TRBJ2-2, reads KAGVTQTPRYLIKTRGQQVTLSCSPISGHRSVSWYQQTPGQGLQFLFEYFSETQRNKGNFPGRFSGRQFSNSRSEMNVSTLELGDSALYLCASSLDWGNTGELFFGEGSRLTVL.

Only one count was recorded for this clone. V and J are TRBV11-2 and TRBJ1-2, with 8 nucleotides matching TRBD1. This CDR3 comprises 16 residues. From germline, CDR1 is SGHAT and CDR2 FQNNGV. Trimming at V came to 2 bases and at J to 2 bases, leaving 7 bases not matched to a gene. CDR3 nucleotides: TGTGCCAGCAGCTTAACTGGACAGGGCATCAACTATGGCTACACCTTC. Protein sequence: CASSLTGQGINYGYTF. Based on the CDR3 plus reference TRBV11-2 and TRBJ1-2, the full variable domain is EAGVAQSPRYKIIEKRQSVAFWCNPISGHATLYWYQQILGQGPKLLIQFQNNGVVDDSQLPKDRFSAERLKGVDSTLKIQPAKLEDSAVYLCASSLTGQGINYGYTFGSGTRLTVV.

This clone occurred a few times. One end of the junction fails to match germline, which may point to a read error. The chain has TRBV10-1 and TRBJ2-2, with D perhaps TRBD1 or TRBD2 (6 bases each). The CDR3 spans 13 residues. Germline values: CDR1 WNHNN, CDR2 SYGVQD (reference sequence). The CDR3 DNA reads as TGCGCCAGCAATGAGGGGGGAACCGGGGAGCTGTTTTTT. It encodes CASNEGGTGELFF.

The V and J genes are TRBV9 and TRBJ1-4; 12 bases line up with TRBD1. Trimming took 3 bases from V and 9 from J; bases not matched to a gene: 3. Germline V gives CDR1 SGDLS, CDR2 YYNGEE. The CDR3 runs to 14 residues. DNA for the CDR3: TGTGCCAGCAGCGCAGGGACAGGGGGCAAAAAACTGTTTTTT. The encoded protein is CASSAGTGGKKLFF.

The rearrangement joins TRBV6-2 or TRBV6-3 to TRBJ1-2, with 9 bases identical to TRBD1. Germline V CDR1 and CDR2: MNHEY, SVGEGT. Losses at the gene ends were 5 bases for V and 6 bases for J; bases not matched to a gene: 10. The CDR3 consists of 15 residues. The CDR3 DNA is TGTGCCAGCAGTGTCATATCGGGACAGGGAGATGGCTACACCTTC. Residues: CASSVISGQGDGYTF.